This entry describes one T cell receptor (beta chain). The entry originates in a study of response to subunit inactivated influenza vaccine. TCRdb re-derived calls from the RT-PCR reads in MiXCR, one entry per CDR3 protein. The sample lists approximately 290,000 distinct CDR3 sequences, 22% occurring once. The clonotype was recovered from a man between 45 and 75 years old who received an inactivated influenza vaccine. The source was PBMCs from blood, collected 21 months after vaccination.

The CDR3: CAISESGEKDTQYF. CDR3 DNA sequence: TGTGCCATCAGTGAGTCAGGAGAGAAAGATACGCAGTATTTT. This rearrangement joins TRBV10-3 to TRBJ2-3; D unresolved. Per germline, CDR1 ENHRY and CDR2 SYGVKD. V was clipped by 0 bases and J by 5 bases, with 9 bases between them. The CDR3 is 14 residues long.